These 2 T cell receptor beta chains originate from one sample sequenced in a study of blood T cells in healthy people across ages. Combining a sample-barcoded 5' primer with a J-beta primer mix, a second PCR ran for roughly 6 to 12 cycles. TCRdb independently ran MiXCR on the 5' RACE reads; one entry per CDR3 protein. The sample includes around 820,000 distinct CDR3 sequences, roughly 25% of them seen just once. The sample also formed part of further work on T cells of mothers and their children.

Material: blood. The receptors originated from a boy aged 5 to 17 in good health.

The rearrangement joins TRBV27 to TRBJ1-1; 8 positions agree with TRBD1. Trimming removed 5 bases from V and 0 bases from J; junction bases left unmatched: 2. The germline V gene has CDR1 MNHEY and CDR2 SMNVEV (reference sequence). This CDR3 spans 14 amino acids. The CDR3 region has the DNA TGTGCCAGCAGTGACAGGGGACTGAACACTGAAGCTTTCTTT. Translating it yields CASSDRGLNTEAFF.

This clonotype was seen only a few times. V and J are TRBV20-1 and TRBJ2-7; 8 bases align to TRBD2. This CDR3 has 17 residues. J lost 3 bases, V lost 0 bases, and 13 bases had no gene match. In germline, CDR1 is DFQATT, CDR2 SNEGSKA (reference sequence). Here the CDR3 reads CSARDPGGVDEDYEQYF. Here the CDR3 DNA reads TGCAGTGCTAGAGATCCGGGGGGGGTGGACGAGGACTACGAGCAGTACTTC.